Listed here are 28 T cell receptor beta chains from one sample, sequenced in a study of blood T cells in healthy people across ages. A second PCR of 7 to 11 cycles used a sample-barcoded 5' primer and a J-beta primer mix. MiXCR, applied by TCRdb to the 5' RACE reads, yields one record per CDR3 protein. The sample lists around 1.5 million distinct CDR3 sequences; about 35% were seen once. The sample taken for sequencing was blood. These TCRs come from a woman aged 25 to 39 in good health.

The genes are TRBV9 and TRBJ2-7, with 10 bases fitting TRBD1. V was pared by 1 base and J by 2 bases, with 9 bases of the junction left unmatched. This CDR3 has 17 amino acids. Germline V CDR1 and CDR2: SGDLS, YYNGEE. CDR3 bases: TGTGCCAGCAGCGTATCAACCGGGACAGGGGTCCCCTACGAGCAGTACTTC. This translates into CASSVSTGTGVPYEQYF. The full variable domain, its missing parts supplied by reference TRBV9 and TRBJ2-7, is DSGVTQTPKHLITATGQRVTLRCSPRSGDLSVYWYQQSLDQGLQFLIQYYNGEERAKGNILERFSAQQFPDLHSELNLSSLELGDSALYFCASSVSTGTGVPYEQYFGPGTRLTVT.

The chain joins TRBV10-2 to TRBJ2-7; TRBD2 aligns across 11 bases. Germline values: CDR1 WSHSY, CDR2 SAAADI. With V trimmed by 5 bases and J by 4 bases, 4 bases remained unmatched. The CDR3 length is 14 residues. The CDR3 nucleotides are TGCGCCAGCAGTCATAGCGGGAGGGAGTACGAGCAGTACTTC. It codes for CASSHSGREYEQYF.

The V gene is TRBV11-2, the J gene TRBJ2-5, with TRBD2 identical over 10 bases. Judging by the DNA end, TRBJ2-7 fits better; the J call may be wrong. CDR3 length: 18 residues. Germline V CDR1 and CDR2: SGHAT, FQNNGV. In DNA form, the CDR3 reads TGTGCCAGCAGCTTGGCCCTCCTCGGGACTAGCGTCGCCTACGAGCAGTACTTC. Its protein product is CASSLALLGTSVAYEQYF.

In nucleotides, the CDR3 is TGTGCCAGCAGGGGGGCGAAGTCAAACTATGGCTACACCTTC. This translates into CASRGAKSNYGYTF. This chain connects TRBV12-3 or TRBV12-4 to TRBJ1-2, with D possibly being TRBD1 (6 bases). This CDR3 has 14 residues. Deletions cut 6 bases from V and 2 bases from J, with 13 bases between.

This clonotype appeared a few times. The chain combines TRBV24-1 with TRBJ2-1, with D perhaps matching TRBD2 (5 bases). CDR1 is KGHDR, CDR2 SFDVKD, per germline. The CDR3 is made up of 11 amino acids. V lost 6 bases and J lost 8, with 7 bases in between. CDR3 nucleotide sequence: TGTGCCACCAGTAGCGGCGATGAGCAGTTCTTC. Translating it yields CATSSGDEQFF.

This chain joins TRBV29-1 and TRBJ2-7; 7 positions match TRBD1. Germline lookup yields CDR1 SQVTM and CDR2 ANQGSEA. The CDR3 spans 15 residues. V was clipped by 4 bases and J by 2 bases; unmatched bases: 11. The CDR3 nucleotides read TGCAGCGTTGGGTTACAGGGGCTTCGAGCCTACGAGCAGTACTTC. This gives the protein CSVGLQGLRAYEQYF.

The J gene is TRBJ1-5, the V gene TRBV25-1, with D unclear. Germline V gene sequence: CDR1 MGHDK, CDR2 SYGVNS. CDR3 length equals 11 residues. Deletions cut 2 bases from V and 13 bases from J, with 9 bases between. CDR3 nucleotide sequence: TGTGCCAGCAGTGAAGGTGTCGAGCAGCATTTT. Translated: CASSEGVEQHF.

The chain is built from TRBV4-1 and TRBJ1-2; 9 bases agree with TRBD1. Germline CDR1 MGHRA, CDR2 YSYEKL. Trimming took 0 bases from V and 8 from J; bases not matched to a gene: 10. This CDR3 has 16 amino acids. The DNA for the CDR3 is TGCGCCAGCAGCCAAGATTGGGGACAGGGATTTGAAGGCTACACCTTC. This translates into CASSQDWGQGFEGYTF.

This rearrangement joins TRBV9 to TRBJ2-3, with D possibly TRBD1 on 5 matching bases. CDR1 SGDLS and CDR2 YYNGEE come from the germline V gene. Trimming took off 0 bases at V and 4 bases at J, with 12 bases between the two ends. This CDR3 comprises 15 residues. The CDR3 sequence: CASSVVAGSPDTQYF. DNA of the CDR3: TGTGCCAGCAGCGTAGTGGCAGGGTCTCCAGATACGCAGTATTTT.

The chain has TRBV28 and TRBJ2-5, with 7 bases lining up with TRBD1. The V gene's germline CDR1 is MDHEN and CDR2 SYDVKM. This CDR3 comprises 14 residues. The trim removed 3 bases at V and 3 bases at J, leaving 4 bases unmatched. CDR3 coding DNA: TGTGCCAGCAGTTTCCTCGACAGGGAAGAGACCCAGTACTTC. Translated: CASSFLDREETQYF.

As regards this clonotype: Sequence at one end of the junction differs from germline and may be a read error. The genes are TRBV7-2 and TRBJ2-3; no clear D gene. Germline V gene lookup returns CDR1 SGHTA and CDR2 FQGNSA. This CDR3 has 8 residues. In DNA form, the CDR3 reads TGTGCCAGCATCCTAACGGGTTTT. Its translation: CASILTGF. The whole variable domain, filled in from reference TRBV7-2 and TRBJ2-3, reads GAGVSQSPSNKVTEKGKDVELRCDPISGHTALYWYRQSLGQGLEFLIYFQGNSAPDKSGLPSDRFSAERTGGSVSTLTIQRTQQEDSAVYLCASILTGFGPGTRLTVL.

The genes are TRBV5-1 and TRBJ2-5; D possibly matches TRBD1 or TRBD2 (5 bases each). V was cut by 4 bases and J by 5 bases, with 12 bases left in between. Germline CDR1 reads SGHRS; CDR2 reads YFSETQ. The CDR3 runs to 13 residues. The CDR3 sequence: CASSGDLGETQYF. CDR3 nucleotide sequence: TGCGCCAGCAGCGGGGACCTGGGGGAGACCCAGTACTTC.

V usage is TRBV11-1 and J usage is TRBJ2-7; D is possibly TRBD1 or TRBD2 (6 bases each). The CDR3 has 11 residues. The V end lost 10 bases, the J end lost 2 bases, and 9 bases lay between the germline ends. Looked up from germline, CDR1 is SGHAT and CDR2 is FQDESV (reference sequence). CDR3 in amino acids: CAIGGPYEQYF. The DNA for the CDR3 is TGTGCCATCGGGGGCCCCTACGAGCAGTACTTC.

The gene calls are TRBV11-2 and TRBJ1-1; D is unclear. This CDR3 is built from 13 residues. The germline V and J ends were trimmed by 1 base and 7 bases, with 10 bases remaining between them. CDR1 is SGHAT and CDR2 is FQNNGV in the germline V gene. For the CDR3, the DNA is TGTGCCAGCAGCTTAGGTACGACGGTTGAAGCTTTCTTT. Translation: CASSLGTTVEAFF.

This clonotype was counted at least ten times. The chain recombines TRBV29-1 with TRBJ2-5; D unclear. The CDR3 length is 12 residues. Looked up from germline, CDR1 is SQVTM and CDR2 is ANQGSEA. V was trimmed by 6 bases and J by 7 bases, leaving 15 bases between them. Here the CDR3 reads CSVGSGEGTQYF. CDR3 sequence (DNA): TGCAGCGTGGGTTCAGGCGAAGGGACCCAGTACTTC. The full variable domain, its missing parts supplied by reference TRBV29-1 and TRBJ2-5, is SAVISQKPSRDICQRGTSLTIQCQVDSQVTMMFWYRQQPGQSLTLIATANQGSEATYESGFVIDKFPISRPNLTFSTLTVSNMSPEDSSIYLCSVGSGEGTQYFGPGTRLLVL.

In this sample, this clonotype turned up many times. The CDR3 DNA reads as TGCAGTGCGGATGGACTAGCGGGAGTGGGAGAGACCCAGTACTTC. Translation: CSADGLAGVGETQYF. The rearrangement joins TRBV20-1 to TRBJ2-5; 13 bases are a match to TRBD2. V gave up 6 bases and J gave up 4 bases; unmatched junction bases: 8. The CDR3 loop spans 15 amino acids. CDR1 and CDR2 from the germline V gene are DFQATT and SNEGSKA (reference sequence).

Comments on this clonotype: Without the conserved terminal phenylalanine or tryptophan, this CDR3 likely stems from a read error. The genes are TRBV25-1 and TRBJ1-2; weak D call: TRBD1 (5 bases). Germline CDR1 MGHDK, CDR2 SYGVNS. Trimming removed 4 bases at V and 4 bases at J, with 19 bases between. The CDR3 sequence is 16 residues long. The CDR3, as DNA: TGTGCCAGCAGTGGGGGGAGGGGCCCCCGGGGCTATGGCTACACCTCC. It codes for CASSGGRGPRGYGYTS.

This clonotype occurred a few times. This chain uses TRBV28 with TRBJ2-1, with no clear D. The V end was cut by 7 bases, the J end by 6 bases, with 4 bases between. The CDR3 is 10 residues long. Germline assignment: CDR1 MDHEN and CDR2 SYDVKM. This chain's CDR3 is CASKRNEQFF. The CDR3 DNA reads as TGTGCCAGCAAACGCAATGAGCAGTTCTTC.

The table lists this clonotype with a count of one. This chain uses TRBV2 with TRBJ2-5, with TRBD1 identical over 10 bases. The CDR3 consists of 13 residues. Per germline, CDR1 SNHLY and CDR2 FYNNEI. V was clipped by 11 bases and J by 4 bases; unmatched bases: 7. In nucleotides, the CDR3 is TGTGCCGTCGCCCGGGACAGGGGAGAGACCCAGTACTTC. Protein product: CAVARDRGETQYF.

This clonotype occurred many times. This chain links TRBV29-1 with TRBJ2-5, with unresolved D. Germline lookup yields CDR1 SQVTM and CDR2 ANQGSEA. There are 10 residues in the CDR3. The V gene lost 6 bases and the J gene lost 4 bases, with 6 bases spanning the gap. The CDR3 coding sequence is TGCAGCGTGGGGTTAGAGACCCAGTACTTC. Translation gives CSVGLETQYF.

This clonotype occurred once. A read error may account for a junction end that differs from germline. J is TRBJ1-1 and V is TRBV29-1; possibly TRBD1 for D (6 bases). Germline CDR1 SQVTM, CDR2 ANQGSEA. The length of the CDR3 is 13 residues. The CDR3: CSARQALNAEAFF. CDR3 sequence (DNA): TGCAGCGCGAGACAGGCTTTGAACGCTGAAGCTTTCTTT. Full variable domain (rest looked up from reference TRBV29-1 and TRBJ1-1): SAVISQKPSRDICQRGTSLTIQCQVDSQVTMMFWYRQQPGQSLTLIATANQGSEATYESGFVIDKFPISRPNLTFSTLTVSNMSPEDSSIYLCSARQALNAEAFFGQGTRLTVV.

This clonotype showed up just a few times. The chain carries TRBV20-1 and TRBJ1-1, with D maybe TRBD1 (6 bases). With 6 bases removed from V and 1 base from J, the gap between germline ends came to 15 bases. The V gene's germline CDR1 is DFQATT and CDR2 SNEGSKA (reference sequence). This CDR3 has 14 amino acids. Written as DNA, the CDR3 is TGCAGTGCGCTTCCAGGGGACGGGAACACTGAAGCTTTCTTT. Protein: CSALPGDGNTEAFF.

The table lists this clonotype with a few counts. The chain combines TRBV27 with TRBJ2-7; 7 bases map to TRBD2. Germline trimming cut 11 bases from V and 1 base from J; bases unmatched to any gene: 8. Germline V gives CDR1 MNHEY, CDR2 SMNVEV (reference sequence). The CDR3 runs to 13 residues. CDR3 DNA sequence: TGTGCCGCAACCCGCGGGGGATCCTACGAGCAGTACTTC. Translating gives CAATRGGSYEQYF.

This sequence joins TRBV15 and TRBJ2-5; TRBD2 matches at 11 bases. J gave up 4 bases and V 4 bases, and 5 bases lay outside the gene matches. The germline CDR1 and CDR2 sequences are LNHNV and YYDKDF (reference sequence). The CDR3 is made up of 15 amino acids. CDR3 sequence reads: CATSIGLAGGETQYF. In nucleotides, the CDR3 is TGTGCCACCAGCATAGGCCTAGCGGGGGGAGAGACCCAGTACTTC. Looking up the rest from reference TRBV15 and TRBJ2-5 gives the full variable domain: DAMVIQNPRYQVTQFGKPVTLSCSQTLNHNVMYWYQQKSSQAPKLLFHYYDKDFNNEADTPDNFQSRRPNTSFCFLDIRSPGLGDTAMYLCATSIGLAGGETQYFGPGTRLLVL.

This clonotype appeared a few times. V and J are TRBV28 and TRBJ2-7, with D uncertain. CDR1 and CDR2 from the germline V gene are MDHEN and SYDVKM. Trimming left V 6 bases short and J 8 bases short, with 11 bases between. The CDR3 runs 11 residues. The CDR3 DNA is TGTGCCAGCAGATCCACGTCTCAGCAGTACTTC. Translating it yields CASRSTSQQYF.

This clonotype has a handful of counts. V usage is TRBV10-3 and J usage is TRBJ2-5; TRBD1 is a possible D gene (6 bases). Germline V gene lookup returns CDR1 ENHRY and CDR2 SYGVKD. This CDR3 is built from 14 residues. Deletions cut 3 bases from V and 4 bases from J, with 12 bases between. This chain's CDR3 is CAISDHRVGETQYF. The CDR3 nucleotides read TGTGCCATCAGTGATCACAGGGTTGGAGAGACCCAGTACTTC.

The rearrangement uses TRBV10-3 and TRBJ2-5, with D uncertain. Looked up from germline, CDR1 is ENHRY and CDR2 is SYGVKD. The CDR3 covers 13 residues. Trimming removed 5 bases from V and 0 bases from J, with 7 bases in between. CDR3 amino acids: CAISTHYQETQYF. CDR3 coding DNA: TGTGCCATCAGTACTCACTACCAAGAGACCCAGTACTTC.

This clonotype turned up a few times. The CDR3 sequence is CASSSMGGSVNEQYF. CDR3 in DNA: TGTGCCAGCAGCTCCATGGGCGGGAGCGTCAATGAGCAGTACTTC. V usage is TRBV27 and J usage is TRBJ2-7, with 7 nucleotides matching TRBD2. The V gene's germline CDR1 is MNHEY and CDR2 SMNVEV (reference sequence). V gave up 6 bases and J gave up 7 bases; unmatched junction bases: 15. The CDR3 contains 15 residues.